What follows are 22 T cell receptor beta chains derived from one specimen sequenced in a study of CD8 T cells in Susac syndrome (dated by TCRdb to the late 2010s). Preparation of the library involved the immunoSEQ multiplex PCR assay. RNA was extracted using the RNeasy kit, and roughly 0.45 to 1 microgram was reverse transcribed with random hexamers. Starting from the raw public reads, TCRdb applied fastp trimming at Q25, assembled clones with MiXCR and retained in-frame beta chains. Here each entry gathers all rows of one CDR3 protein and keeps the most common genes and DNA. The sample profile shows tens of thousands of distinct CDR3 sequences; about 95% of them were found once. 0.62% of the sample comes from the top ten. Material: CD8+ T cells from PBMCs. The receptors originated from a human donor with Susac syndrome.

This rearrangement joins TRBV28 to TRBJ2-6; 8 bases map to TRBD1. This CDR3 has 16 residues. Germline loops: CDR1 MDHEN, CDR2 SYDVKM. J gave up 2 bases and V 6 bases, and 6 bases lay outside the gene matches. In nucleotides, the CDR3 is TGTGCCAGCAGACGACAGGGGCTGACTGGGGCCAACGTCCTGACTTTC. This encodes CASRRQGLTGANVLTF.

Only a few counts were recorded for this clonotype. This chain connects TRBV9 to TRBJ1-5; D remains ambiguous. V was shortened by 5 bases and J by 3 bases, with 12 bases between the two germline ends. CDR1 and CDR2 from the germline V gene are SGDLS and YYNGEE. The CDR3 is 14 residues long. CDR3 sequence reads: CASSPGGYNQPQHF. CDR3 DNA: TGTGCCAGCAGTCCCGGAGGGTACAATCAGCCCCAGCATTTT.

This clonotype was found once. CDR3 sequence reads: CASVRGYEQYF. The CDR3, as DNA: TGTGCCAGCGTACGGGGGTACGAGCAGTACTTC. V and J are TRBV25-1 and TRBJ2-7; possibly TRBD2 for D (6 bases). CDR1 and CDR2 from the germline V gene are MGHDK and SYGVNS. The ends were cut back, 8 bases at V and 4 bases at J, with 9 bases in the middle. This CDR3 region has 11 residues.

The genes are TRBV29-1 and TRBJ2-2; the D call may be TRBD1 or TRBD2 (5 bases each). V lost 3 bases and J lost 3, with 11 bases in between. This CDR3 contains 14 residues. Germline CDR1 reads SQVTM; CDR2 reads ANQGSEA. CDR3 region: CSVEISGHTGELFF. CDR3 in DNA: TGCAGCGTTGAGATCTCGGGACACACCGGGGAGCTGTTTTTT.

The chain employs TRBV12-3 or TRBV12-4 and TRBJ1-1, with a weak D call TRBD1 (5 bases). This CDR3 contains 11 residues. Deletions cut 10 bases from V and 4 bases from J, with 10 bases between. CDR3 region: CATLTGTEAFF. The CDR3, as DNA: TGTGCCACCCTCACAGGCACTGAAGCTTTCTTT.

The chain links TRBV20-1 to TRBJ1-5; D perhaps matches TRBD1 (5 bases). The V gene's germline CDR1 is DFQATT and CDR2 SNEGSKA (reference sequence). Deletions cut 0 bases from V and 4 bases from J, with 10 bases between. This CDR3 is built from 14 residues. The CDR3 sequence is CSARDGTGNQPQHF. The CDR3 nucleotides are TGCAGTGCTAGAGATGGAACAGGAAATCAGCCCCAGCATTTT.

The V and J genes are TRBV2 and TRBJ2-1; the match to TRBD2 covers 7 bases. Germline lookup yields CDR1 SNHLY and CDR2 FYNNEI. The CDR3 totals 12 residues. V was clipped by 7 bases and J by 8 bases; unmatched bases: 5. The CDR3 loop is CASNGLGDEQFF. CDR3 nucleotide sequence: TGTGCCAGCAACGGACTAGGCGATGAGCAGTTCTTC.

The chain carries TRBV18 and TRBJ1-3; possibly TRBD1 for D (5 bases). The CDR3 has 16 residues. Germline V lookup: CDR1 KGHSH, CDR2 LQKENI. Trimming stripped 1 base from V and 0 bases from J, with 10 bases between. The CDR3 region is CASSPLRDSSGNTIYF. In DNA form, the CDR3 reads TGTGCCAGCTCACCACTCCGAGACAGCTCTGGAAACACCATATATTTT.

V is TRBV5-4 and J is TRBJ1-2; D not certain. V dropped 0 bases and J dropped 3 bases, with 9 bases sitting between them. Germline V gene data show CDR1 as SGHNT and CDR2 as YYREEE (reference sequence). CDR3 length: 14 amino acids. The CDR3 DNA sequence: TGTGCCAGCAGCTTGGGTGGCGAGTACTATGGCTACACCTTC. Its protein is CASSLGGEYYGYTF.

Here the CDR3 reads CASSENPQGVGGTEAFF. CDR3 sequence (DNA): TGTGCCAGCAGTGAGAACCCACAGGGGGTCGGTGGCACTGAAGCTTTCTTT. The V call is TRBV2, the J call TRBJ1-1, with 8 nucleotides matching TRBD1. Trimming removed 3 bases from V and 4 bases from J; junction bases left unmatched: 13. In germline, CDR1 is SNHLY, CDR2 FYNNEI. This CDR3 contains 17 residues.

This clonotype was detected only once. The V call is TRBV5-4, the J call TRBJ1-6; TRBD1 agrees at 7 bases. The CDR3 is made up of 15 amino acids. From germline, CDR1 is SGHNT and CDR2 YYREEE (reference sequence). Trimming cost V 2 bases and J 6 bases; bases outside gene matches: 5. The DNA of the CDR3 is TGTGCCAGCAGCTTAGTGGACAGGAGTAATTCACCCCTCCACTTT. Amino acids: CASSLVDRSNSPLHF.

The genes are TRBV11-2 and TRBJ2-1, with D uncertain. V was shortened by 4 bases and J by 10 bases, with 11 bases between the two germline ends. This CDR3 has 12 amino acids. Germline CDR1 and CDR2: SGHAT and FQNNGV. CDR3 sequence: CASSSTVGEQFF. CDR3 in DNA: TGTGCCAGCAGCTCGACCGTAGGGGAGCAGTTCTTC.

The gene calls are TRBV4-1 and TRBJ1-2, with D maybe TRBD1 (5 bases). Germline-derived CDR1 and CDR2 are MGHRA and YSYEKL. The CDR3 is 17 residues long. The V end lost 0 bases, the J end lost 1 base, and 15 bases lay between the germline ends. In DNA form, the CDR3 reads TGCGCCAGCAGCCAAGACGGAGTTGGGGCTAATAACTATGGCTACACCTTC. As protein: CASSQDGVGANNYGYTF.

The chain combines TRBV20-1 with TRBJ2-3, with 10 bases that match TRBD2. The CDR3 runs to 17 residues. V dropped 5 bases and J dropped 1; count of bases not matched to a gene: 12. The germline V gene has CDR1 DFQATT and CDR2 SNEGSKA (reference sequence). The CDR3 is CSALDPAGGLGTDTQYF. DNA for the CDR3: TGCAGTGCTCTCGACCCAGCGGGGGGGCTCGGCACAGATACGCAGTATTTT.

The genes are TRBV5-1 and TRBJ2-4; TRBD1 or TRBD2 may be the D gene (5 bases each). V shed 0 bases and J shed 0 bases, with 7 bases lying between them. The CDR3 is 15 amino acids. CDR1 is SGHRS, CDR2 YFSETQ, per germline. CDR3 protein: CASSLEGTAKNIQYF. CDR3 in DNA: TGCGCCAGCAGCTTGGAAGGGACAGCCAAAAACATTCAGTACTTC. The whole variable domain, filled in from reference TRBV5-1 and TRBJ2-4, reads KAGVTQTPRYLIKTRGQQVTLSCSPISGHRSVSWYQQTPGQGLQFLFEYFSETQRNKGNFPGRFSGRQFSNSRSEMNVSTLELGDSALYLCASSLEGTAKNIQYFGAGTRLSVL.

This CDR3 reads CASALVQANTEAFF. The CDR3 DNA reads TGTGCCAGCGCCTTAGTACAGGCGAACACTGAAGCTTTCTTT. This chain connects TRBV28 to TRBJ1-1; D is perhaps TRBD1 (5 bases). The CDR3 totals 14 residues. Trimming stripped 8 bases from V and 1 base from J, with 14 bases between. Germline values: CDR1 MDHEN, CDR2 SYDVKM.

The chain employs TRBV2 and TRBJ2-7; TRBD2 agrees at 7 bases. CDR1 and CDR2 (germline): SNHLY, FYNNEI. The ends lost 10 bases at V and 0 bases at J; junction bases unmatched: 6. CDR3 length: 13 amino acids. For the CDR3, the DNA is TGTGCCATCAAAGCGGGGAGCTCCTACGAGCAGTACTTC. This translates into CAIKAGSSYEQYF.

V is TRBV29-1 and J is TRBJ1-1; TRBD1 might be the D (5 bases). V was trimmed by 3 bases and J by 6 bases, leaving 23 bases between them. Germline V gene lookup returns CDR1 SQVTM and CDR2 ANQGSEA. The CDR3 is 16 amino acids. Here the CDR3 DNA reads TGCAGCGTTGAGTTGGCAGGGAAGGGAACCATGCCTGAAGCTTTCTTT. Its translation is CSVELAGKGTMPEAFF.

The CDR3 nucleotides are TGTGCCAGCAGCCTGATGACTAGACCCTCCAGAGAGACCCAGTACTTC. It is translated as CASSLMTRPSRETQYF. V usage is TRBV7-2 and J usage is TRBJ2-5, with D possibly being TRBD2 (6 bases). The V and J ends lost 5 bases and 4 bases respectively, with 20 bases between them. This CDR3 has 16 residues. Germline lookup yields CDR1 SGHTA and CDR2 FQGNSA.

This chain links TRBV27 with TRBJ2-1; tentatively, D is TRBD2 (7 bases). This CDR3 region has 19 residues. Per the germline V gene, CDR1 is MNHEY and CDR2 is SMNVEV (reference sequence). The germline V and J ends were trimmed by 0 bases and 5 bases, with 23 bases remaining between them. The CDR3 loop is CASSLSWLAAGAYDNEQFF. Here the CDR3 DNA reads TGTGCCAGCAGTTTATCGTGGCTGGCGGCGGGGGCGTACGACAATGAGCAGTTCTTC.

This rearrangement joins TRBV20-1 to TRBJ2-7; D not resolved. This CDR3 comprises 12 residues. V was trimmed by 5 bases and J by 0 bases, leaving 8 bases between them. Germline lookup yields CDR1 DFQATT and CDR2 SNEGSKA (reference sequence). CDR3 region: CSAPSYSYEQYF. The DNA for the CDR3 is TGCAGTGCTCCCTCCTACTCCTACGAGCAGTACTTC.

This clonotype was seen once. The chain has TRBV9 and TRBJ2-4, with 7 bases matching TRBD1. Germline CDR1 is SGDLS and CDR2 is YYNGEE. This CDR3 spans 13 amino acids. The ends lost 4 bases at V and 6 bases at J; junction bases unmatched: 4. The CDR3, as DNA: TGTGCCAGCAGCACTCGACAGGGAAACATTCAGTACTTC. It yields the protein CASSTRQGNIQYF.